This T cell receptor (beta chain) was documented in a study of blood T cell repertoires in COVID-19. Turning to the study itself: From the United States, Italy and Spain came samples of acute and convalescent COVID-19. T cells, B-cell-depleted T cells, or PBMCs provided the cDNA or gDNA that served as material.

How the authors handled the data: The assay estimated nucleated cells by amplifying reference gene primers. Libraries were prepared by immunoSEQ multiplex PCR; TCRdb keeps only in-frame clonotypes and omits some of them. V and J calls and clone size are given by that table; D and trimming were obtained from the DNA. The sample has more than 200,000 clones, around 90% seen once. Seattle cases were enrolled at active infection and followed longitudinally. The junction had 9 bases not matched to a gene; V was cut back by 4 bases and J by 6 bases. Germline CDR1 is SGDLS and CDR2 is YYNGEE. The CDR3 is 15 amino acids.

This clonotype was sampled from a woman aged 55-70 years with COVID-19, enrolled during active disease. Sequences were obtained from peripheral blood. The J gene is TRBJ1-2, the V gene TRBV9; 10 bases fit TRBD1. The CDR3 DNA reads TGTGCCAGCAGCCTCGGGGTGACAGGGGGCCATGGCTACACCTTC. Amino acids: CASSLGVTGGHGYTF. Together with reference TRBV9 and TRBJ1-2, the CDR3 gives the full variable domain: DSGVTQTPKHLITATGQRVTLRCSPRSGDLSVYWYQQSLDQGLQFLIQYYNGEERAKGNILERFSAQQFPDLHSELNLSSLELGDSALYFCASSLGVTGGHGYTFGSGTRLTVV.